This T cell receptor beta chain is drawn from a study of blood T cell repertoires in COVID-19. Across the study: Collection of acute and convalescent COVID-19 samples took place in the United States, Italy and Spain.

The V and J ends lost 5 bases and 6 bases respectively, with 14 bases between them. The CDR3 runs 15 residues. Germline V gene sequence: CDR1 SNHLY, CDR2 FYNNEI. Original handling: Reference gene primer amplification gave nucleated cell count estimates. TCRdb's copy holds only in-frame clones and misses some; the assay was immunoSEQ multiplex PCR. The D gene and trimming were derived from the DNA, and the V and J assignments and clone size from that table. Counted here are about 170,000 clones, roughly 88% occurring once; the ten biggest clones make up 6.5% to 7.5%. The source is an elderly man with COVID-19, enrolled during active disease. This chain connects TRBV2 to TRBJ1-6; possible D gene TRBD1, 5 bases. The sample comprised peripheral blood. The CDR3: CASSLTDKANSPLHF. The CDR3 DNA follows: TGTGCCAGCAGTTTGACAGATAAAGCTAATTCACCCCTCCACTTT.